One sample yielded the 21 T cell receptor beta chains listed below, sequenced in a study of beta chain features in type 1 diabetes (dated by TCRdb to the late 2010s). Their specific antigens are unknown. The library came from the immunoSEQ multiplex PCR assay. The High Capacity cDNA Reverse Transcription Kit was used to reverse transcribe all of the isolated RNA, meaning that expressed TCRB transcripts were what got sequenced. TCRdb carries this immuneACCESS record with in-frame sequences only. Its versions omit some clonotypes, under half of them owing to an unresolved V gene in the studies checked, with the rest unexplained. A total of some 370,000 clones appear in this sample, 8% to 10% of them only once. Roughly 0.6% of the sample is in the top ten clones. What the study reported, not specific to this receptor: A moderate but significant shortening of TCRB CDR3 length was observed in type 1 diabetes patients in all four CD4+ subsets.

Sequencing was carried out using central memory CD4+ T cells from blood. These receptors all stem from a man younger than 45 with type 1 diabetes.

The chain uses TRBV7-2 and TRBJ2-3; 11 positions agree with TRBD2. V lost 2 bases and J lost 2; bases outside the gene matches: 6. The CDR3 extends over 17 amino acids. Germline assignment: CDR1 SGHTA and CDR2 FQGNSA. The CDR3 DNA follows: TGTGCCAGCAGCTTATTGGGACTAGCGGCTCCCACAGATACGCAGTATTTT. This sequence encodes CASSLLGLAAPTDTQYF.

This clone was counted a few times. This chain joins TRBV7-8 and TRBJ1-1; no clear D. The CDR3 has 17 amino acids. Germline V CDR1 and CDR2: SGHVS, FQNEAQ. The V gene lost 1 base and the J gene lost 0 bases, with 15 bases spanning the gap. The CDR3: CASSLVRISRMNTEAFF. The CDR3 region has the DNA TGTGCCAGCAGCTTAGTTCGAATTAGCCGGATGAACACTGAAGCTTTCTTT.

The rearrangement uses TRBV5-5 and TRBJ2-3; D is possibly TRBD2 (6 bases). Trimming took 3 bases from V and 2 from J, leaving 13 bases between them. Germline V gene lookup returns CDR1 SGHKS and CDR2 YYEKEE (reference sequence). This CDR3 spans 15 amino acids. DNA for the CDR3: TGTGCCAGCAGCTCGGCGGGACGACTCACAGATACGCAGTATTTT. Translation: CASSSAGRLTDTQYF.

This clone showed up just a few times. The chain recombines TRBV7-8 with TRBJ2-1; 11 bases agree with TRBD2. Looked up from germline, CDR1 is SGHVS and CDR2 is FQNEAQ. After removal of 5 bases from V and 3 bases from J, the junction contained 3 bases not matched to a gene. CDR3 length: 15 residues. In nucleotides, the CDR3 is TGTGCCAGCAGCCCGGGGACTAGCGGCTACAATGAGCAGTTCTTC. The encoded protein is CASSPGTSGYNEQFF.

This clone has a handful of counts. CDR3 in amino acids: CASSSTGGVDGYTF. CDR3 DNA sequence: TGTGCCAGCAGCTCAACAGGGGGCGTCGATGGCTACACCTTC. The chain couples TRBV7-9 to TRBJ1-2, with 9 nucleotides matching TRBD1. Germline V gives CDR1 SEHNR, CDR2 FQNEAQ (reference sequence). This CDR3 has 14 residues. Trimming took 4 bases from V and 6 from J; bases not matched to a gene: 6.

On this clone: Since no conserved phenylalanine or tryptophan closes the CDR3, a read error is the likely cause. It is unclear where the CDR3 begins or ends on the DNA, so no DNA is shown, and the CDR3 is as TCRdb lists it. The genes are TRBV23-1 and TRBJ1-1; the listed D gene, TRBD1, was not tested against the DNA. TRBV23-1 is treated as an ORF (open reading frame) with a function not yet certain. The CDR3 is 14 amino acids in total, end residues counted. The CDR3 is CASSQSIQDRCSQG.

This clone appeared a few times. The chain joins TRBV28 to TRBJ2-7, with TRBD1 matching over 9 bases. There are 15 residues in the CDR3. V lost 6 bases and J lost 1; bases outside the gene matches: 7. Germline CDR1 is MDHEN and CDR2 is SYDVKM. The CDR3 bases are TGTGCCAGCAGGAGCCCTGGACAGGGGTCCTACGAGCAGTACTTC. It yields the protein CASRSPGQGSYEQYF.

A few counts support this clone. The CDR3 loop is CASSLGGLAGQETQYF. The CDR3 DNA sequence: TGTGCCAGCAGCTTAGGGGGACTAGCGGGTCAAGAGACCCAGTACTTC. V usage is TRBV11-2 and J usage is TRBJ2-5; 12 nucleotides line up with TRBD2. CDR1 SGHAT and CDR2 FQNNGV come from the germline V gene. J gave up 2 bases and V 1 base, and 2 bases lay outside the gene matches. The CDR3 runs 16 residues.

In this sample, this clone turned up a few times. The chain employs TRBV28 and TRBJ1-5; maybe TRBD1 (6 bases). CDR1 MDHEN and CDR2 SYDVKM come from the germline V gene. The V and J ends lost 6 bases and 5 bases respectively, with 20 bases between them. The length of the CDR3 is 16 residues. The CDR3 is CASSPARDTAYQPQHF. The CDR3 DNA is TGTGCCAGCAGCCCCGCCCGGGACACCGCTTATCAGCCCCAGCATTTT.

The chain has TRBV9 and TRBJ1-2; 9 bases map to TRBD1. The J segment lost 4 bases and the V segment lost 0 bases, leaving 4 bases of the junction unmatched. Germline V gene data show CDR1 as SGDLS and CDR2 as YYNGEE. The CDR3 covers 15 residues. CDR3 bases: TGTGCCAGCAGCGTAGTCCCGGGACAGGGCTATGGCTACACCTTC. It is translated as CASSVVPGQGYGYTF.

This clone was seen a handful of times. This rearrangement joins TRBV7-8 to TRBJ1-2; no clear D. The CDR3 totals 15 residues. Between the trimmed V and J ends, which lost 5 bases and 0 bases, there was a span of 13 bases. Germline CDR1 is SGHVS and CDR2 is FQNEAQ. The chain's CDR3 is CASSPPGSSNYGYTF. For the CDR3, the DNA is TGTGCCAGCAGCCCCCCGGGGAGCTCTAACTATGGCTACACCTTC.

The sample holds a few counts of this clone. At one of its ends the junction is not consistent with the germline gene, which may arise from a read error. Other DNA sequences in the sample encode the same CDR3. The genes are TRBV5-1 and TRBJ2-7; 13 bases match TRBD2. In germline, CDR1 is SGHRS, CDR2 YFSETQ. The length of the CDR3 is 15 residues. CDR3 sequence: CASSLGLAGSYEQYF. CDR3 coding DNA: TGTGCCAGCAGCCTGGGACTAGCGGGAAGCTACGAGCAGTACTTC.

The chain joins TRBV25-1 to TRBJ1-2, with D possibly TRBD1 on 6 matching bases. The V end was cut by 0 bases, the J end by 4 bases, with 15 bases between. Germline V gene data show CDR1 as MGHDK and CDR2 as SYGVNS. The CDR3 runs 16 residues. The CDR3 DNA reads as TGTGCCAGCAGTGAATATAACTACAGGGAGTTCTATGGCTACACCTTC. Amino acid sequence: CASSEYNYREFYGYTF.

The rearrangement links TRBV11-2 to TRBJ2-5; TRBD2 might be the D (6 bases). Germline CDR1 SGHAT, CDR2 FQNNGV. This CDR3 is built from 15 residues. The V end was cut by 1 base, the J end by 6 bases, with 15 bases between. CDR3 DNA sequence: TGTGCCAGCAGCTTAGTGAGTGCGGGGCGGCAGACCCAGTACTTC. Translating gives CASSLVSAGRQTQYF.

This clone showed up just a few times. This rearrangement joins TRBV30 to TRBJ1-1, with TRBD1 matching over 8 bases. CDR3 size: 14 residues. Unmatched junction bases numbered 10, after V lost 5 bases and J lost 5 bases. Germline V gene lookup returns CDR1 GTSNPN and CDR2 SVGIG (reference sequence). CDR3 residues: CAWVTGARGTEAFF. CDR3 in DNA: TGTGCCTGGGTGACAGGGGCGAGAGGAACTGAAGCTTTCTTT.

This clone has ten or more counts. The CDR3 protein is CSVDGGYGYGYTF. CDR3 nucleotides: TGCAGCGTTGATGGTGGATATGGCTATGGCTACACCTTC. The chain joins TRBV29-1 to TRBJ1-2; D gene uncertain. The CDR3 spans 13 residues. The germline gives CDR1 SQVTM, CDR2 ANQGSEA. Trimming took off 3 bases at V and 4 bases at J, with 12 bases between the two ends. Using reference TRBV29-1 and TRBJ1-2 for the parts outside the CDR3, the full variable domain is SAVISQKPSRDICQRGTSLTIQCQVDSQVTMMFWYRQQPGQSLTLIATANQGSEATYESGFVIDKFPISRPNLTFSTLTVSNMSPEDSSIYLCSVDGGYGYGYTFGSGTRLTVV.

The chain employs TRBV7-9 and TRBJ2-1, with D perhaps assigned TRBD1 or TRBD2 (5 bases each). Trimming removed 2 bases from V and 2 bases from J, with 13 bases in between. The germline V gene has CDR1 SEHNR and CDR2 FQNEAQ (reference sequence). This CDR3 comprises 16 residues. The CDR3 is CASSLLGTVPYNEQFF. DNA for the CDR3: TGTGCCAGCAGCTTACTTGGGACCGTCCCCTACAATGAGCAGTTCTTC.

The chain combines TRBV19 with TRBJ2-3; 8 bases fit TRBD2. With V trimmed by 4 bases and J by 1 base, 10 bases remained unmatched. Germline loops: CDR1 LNHDA, CDR2 SQIVND (reference sequence). This CDR3 is 17 amino acids long. This CDR3 is CASSTPQAGVGTDTQYF. CDR3 bases: TGTGCCAGTAGTACGCCTCAAGCGGGAGTCGGCACAGATACGCAGTATTTT. Full variable domain (remainder filled in from reference TRBV19 and TRBJ2-3): DGGITQSPKYLFRKEGQNVTLSCEQNLNHDAMYWYRQDPGQGLRLIYYSQIVNDFQKGDIAEGYSVSREKKESFPLTVTSAQKNPTAFYLCASSTPQAGVGTDTQYFGPGTRLTVL.

This clone occurred a few times. This chain connects TRBV11-2 to TRBJ2-1; D is ambiguous. The V end lost 1 base, the J end lost 12 bases, and 10 bases lay between the germline ends. The CDR3 is made up of 12 amino acids. Germline V gives CDR1 SGHAT, CDR2 FQNNGV. For the CDR3, the DNA is TGTGCCAGCAGCTTAGGGTCCGTCGGGCAGTTCTTC. The encoded protein is CASSLGSVGQFF.

The chain joins TRBV6-1 to TRBJ1-5; D unresolved. The CDR3 totals 16 residues. CDR1 is MNHNS, CDR2 SASEGT, per germline. With 0 bases removed from V and 4 bases from J, the gap between germline ends came to 13 bases. CDR3 in DNA: TGTGCCAGCAGTGAAGCATTGTCCGGGAGAAATCAGCCCCAGCATTTT. Its protein is CASSEALSGRNQPQHF.

This clone came up a few times. This chain uses TRBV28 with TRBJ2-3; D perhaps matches TRBD1 (6 bases). The germline V gene encodes CDR1 MDHEN and CDR2 SYDVKM. The CDR3 runs to 13 residues. Trimming pared 8 bases from V and 2 bases from J, leaving 11 bases between. CDR3 nucleotide sequence: TGTGCCAGCCTCGGGACAAACACAGATACGCAGTATTTT. Translation: CASLGTNTDTQYF.